The rows below give T cell receptor beta chains drawn from one sample of a study of graft-versus-host responses after intestinal transplantation. The repertoire was sequenced with immunoSEQ multiplex PCR; TCRdb's copy has only in-frame clones and lacks some. The sample shows roughly 9,800 clones, 90% to 95% of them seen only once. The specimen comprised PBMCs, sampled about 6 weeks after intestinal transplant. All receptors derive from a human patient who received an intestinal transplant, so some T cells may come from the graft donor. The CDR3 runs from the conserved cysteine through the conserved F or W. The D gene is left open where the match is weak. Size is omitted from some rows. Given values are once, few, many or a class for expanded clones.

clone_size: -; j_call: TRBJ2-2; d_call: -; v_call: TRBV5-3; cdr3_length: 14; cdr3_aa: CARSFGLNTGELFF; cdr3_nt: TGTGCCAGAAGCTTTGGACTGAACACCGGGGAGCTGTTTTTT
clone_size: -; j_call: TRBJ1-2; d_call: TRBD1; v_call: TRBV7-6; cdr3_length: 13; cdr3_aa: CASSLGTGGGYTF; cdr3_nt: TGTGCCAGCAGCTTAGGGACAGGGGGCGGCTACACCTTC
clone_size: -; j_call: TRBJ2-5; d_call: -; v_call: TRBV4-1; cdr3_length: 15; cdr3_aa: CASSQDRLAWETQYF; cdr3_nt: TGCGCCAGCAGCCAAGATAGGCTAGCCTGGGAGACCCAGTACTTC
clone_size: -; j_call: TRBJ1-4; d_call: -; v_call: TRBV7-9; cdr3_length: 17; cdr3_aa: CASSRDALTVKNEKLFF; cdr3_nt: TGTGCCAGCAGCCGGGACGCTTTGACCGTAAAGAATGAAAAACTGTTTTTT
clone_size: -; j_call: TRBJ2-7; d_call: -; v_call: TRBV5-1; cdr3_length: 13; cdr3_aa: CASTFRGQCEQYF; cdr3_nt: TGCGCCAGCACGTTCCGGGGTCAGTGCGAGCAGTACTTC
clone_size: -; j_call: TRBJ2-3; d_call: -; v_call: TRBV7-6; cdr3_length: 16; cdr3_aa: CASSLVDNFGTDTQYF; cdr3_nt: TGTGCCAGCAGCTTAGTCGACAATTTTGGCACAGATACGCAGTATTTT
clone_size: -; j_call: TRBJ2-6; d_call: -; v_call: TRBV6-1; cdr3_length: 17; cdr3_aa: CASSELWVAWVANVLTF; cdr3_nt: TGTGCCAGCAGTGAACTCTGGGTAGCTTGGGTGGCCAACGTCCTGACTTTC
clone_size: -; j_call: TRBJ2-7; d_call: -; v_call: TRBV5-1; cdr3_length: 11; cdr3_aa: CASSLMDEQYF; cdr3_nt: TGCGCCAGCAGCTTGATGGACGAGCAGTACTTC
clone_size: -; j_call: TRBJ2-7; d_call: -; v_call: TRBV27; cdr3_length: 14; cdr3_aa: CASSLGGGPYEQYF; cdr3_nt: TGTGCCAGCAGTTTAGGGGGAGGCCCCTACGAGCAGTACTTC
clone_size: -; j_call: TRBJ1-1; d_call: -; v_call: TRBV7-6; cdr3_length: 14; cdr3_aa: CASSLGGGGTEAFF; cdr3_nt: TGTGCCAGCAGCTTAGGGGGGGGTGGGACTGAAGCTTTCTTT
clone_size: -; j_call: TRBJ2-1; d_call: -; v_call: TRBV14; cdr3_length: 17; cdr3_aa: CASSSDTGSVPYNEQFF; cdr3_nt: TGTGCCAGCAGCTCAGATACGGGCTCAGTCCCCTACAATGAGCAGTTCTTC
clone_size: -; j_call: TRBJ2-2; d_call: TRBD2; v_call: TRBV19; cdr3_length: 16; cdr3_aa: CASSQGHAGGAGELFF; cdr3_nt: TGTGCCAGTAGTCAGGGTCATGCGGGGGGGGCCGGGGAGCTGTTTTTT
clone_size: -; j_call: TRBJ1-1; d_call: -; v_call: TRBV6-1; cdr3_length: 17; cdr3_aa: CASSATWGDTLGTEAFF; cdr3_nt: TGTGCCAGCAGTGCCACGTGGGGGGACACTTTAGGCACTGAAGCTTTCTTT
clone_size: -; j_call: TRBJ2-3; d_call: TRBD2; v_call: TRBV4-1; cdr3_length: 17; cdr3_aa: CASSPQLLAGTTDTQYF; cdr3_nt: TGCGCCAGCAGCCCCCAACTACTAGCGGGTACCACAGATACGCAGTATTTT
clone_size: -; j_call: TRBJ2-1; d_call: -; v_call: TRBV5-6; cdr3_length: 14; cdr3_aa: CASSTGILYNEQFF; cdr3_nt: TGTGCCAGCAGTACAGGAATCCTTTACAATGAGCAGTTCTTC
clone_size: -; j_call: TRBJ1-1; d_call: -; v_call: TRBV4-1; cdr3_length: 14; cdr3_aa: CASSPTRVIAEAFF; cdr3_nt: TGCGCCAGCAGCCCTACCAGGGTGATCGCTGAAGCTTTCTTT
clone_size: -; j_call: TRBJ1-4; d_call: -; v_call: TRBV4-2; cdr3_length: 14; cdr3_aa: CASSLGVSGEKLFF; cdr3_nt: TGTGCCAGCAGCTTGGGGGTGTCGGGTGAAAAACTGTTTTTT
clone_size: -; j_call: TRBJ2-4; d_call: TRBD2; v_call: TRBV5-6; cdr3_length: 16; cdr3_aa: CASSPGLASYKNIQYF; cdr3_nt: TGTGCCAGCAGCCCGGGACTAGCTTCATACAAAAACATTCAGTACTTC
clone_size: -; j_call: TRBJ1-5; d_call: -; v_call: TRBV27; cdr3_length: 14; cdr3_aa: CASSLRSPNQPQHF; cdr3_nt: TGTGCCAGCTCCCTCCGCAGCCCCAATCAGCCCCAGCATTTT
clone_size: -; j_call: TRBJ2-7; d_call: -; v_call: TRBV30; cdr3_length: 12; cdr3_aa: CAWSVWGYEQYF; cdr3_nt: TGTGCCTGGAGTGTCTGGGGTTACGAGCAGTACTTC
clone_size: -; j_call: TRBJ2-3; d_call: -; v_call: TRBV18; cdr3_length: 12; cdr3_aa: CASSRNLDTQYF; cdr3_nt: TGTGCCAGCTCACGTAATTTGGATACGCAGTATTTT
clone_size: -; j_call: TRBJ1-2; d_call: TRBD1; v_call: TRBV19; cdr3_length: 16; cdr3_aa: CASSSRHLTGGAGYTF; cdr3_nt: TGTGCCAGTAGTTCCAGACACTTAACAGGGGGCGCGGGCTACACCTTC
clone_size: -; j_call: TRBJ2-3; d_call: -; v_call: TRBV6-4; cdr3_length: 14; cdr3_aa: CASSVGGPTDTQYF; cdr3_nt: TGTGCCAGCAGTGTCGGGGGACCCACAGATACGCAGTATTTT
clone_size: -; j_call: TRBJ2-7; d_call: TRBD1; v_call: TRBV7-3; cdr3_length: 14; cdr3_aa: CASSLTGGLYEQYF; cdr3_nt: TGTGCCAGCAGCCTGACAGGGGGACTCTACGAGCAGTACTTC
clone_size: -; j_call: TRBJ2-7; d_call: TRBD1; v_call: TRBV29-1; cdr3_length: 15; cdr3_aa: CSVEDATGGRNEQYF; cdr3_nt: TGCAGCGTTGAAGATGCGACAGGGGGCAGGAACGAGCAGTACTTC
clone_size: once; j_call: TRBJ2-1; d_call: -; v_call: TRBV7-6; cdr3_length: 13; cdr3_aa: CASSLVSYNEQFF; cdr3_nt: TGTGCCAGCAGCTTAGTCTCCTACAATGAGCAGTTCTTC
clone_size: -; j_call: TRBJ2-7; d_call: -; v_call: TRBV25-1; cdr3_length: 11; cdr3_aa: CASQGTSEQYF; cdr3_nt: TGTGCCAGTCAGGGGACAAGCGAGCAGTACTTC
clone_size: -; j_call: TRBJ1-1; d_call: -; v_call: TRBV7-9; cdr3_length: 12; cdr3_aa: CASSGRGIEAFF; cdr3_nt: TGTGCCAGCAGCGGTAGGGGTATTGAAGCTTTCTTT